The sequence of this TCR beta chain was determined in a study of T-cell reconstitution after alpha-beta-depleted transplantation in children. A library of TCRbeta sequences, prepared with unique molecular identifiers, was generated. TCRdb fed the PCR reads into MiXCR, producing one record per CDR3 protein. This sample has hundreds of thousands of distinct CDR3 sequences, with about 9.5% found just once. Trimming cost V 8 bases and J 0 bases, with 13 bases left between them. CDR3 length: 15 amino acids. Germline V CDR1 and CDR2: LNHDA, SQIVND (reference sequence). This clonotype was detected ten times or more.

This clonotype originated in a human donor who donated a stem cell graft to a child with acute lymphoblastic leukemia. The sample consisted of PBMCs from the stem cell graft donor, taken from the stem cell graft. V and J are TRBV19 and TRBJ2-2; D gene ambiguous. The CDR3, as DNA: TGTGCCAGTGGGATCATATCCGCGAACACCGGGGAGCTGTTTTTT. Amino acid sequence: CASGIISANTGELFF.